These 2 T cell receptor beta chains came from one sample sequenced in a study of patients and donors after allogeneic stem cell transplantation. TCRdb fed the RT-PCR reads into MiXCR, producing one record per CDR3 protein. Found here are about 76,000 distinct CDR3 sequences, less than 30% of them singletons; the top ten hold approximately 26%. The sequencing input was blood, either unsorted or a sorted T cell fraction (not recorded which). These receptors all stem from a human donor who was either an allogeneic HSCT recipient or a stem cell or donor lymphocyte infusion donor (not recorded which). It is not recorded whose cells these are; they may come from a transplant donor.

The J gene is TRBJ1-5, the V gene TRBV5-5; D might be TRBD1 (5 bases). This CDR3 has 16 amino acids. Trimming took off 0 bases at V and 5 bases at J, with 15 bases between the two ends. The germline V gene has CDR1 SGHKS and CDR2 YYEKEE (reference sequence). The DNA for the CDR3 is TGTGCCAGCAGCTTGGAATGGGGCGGGGCTGATCAGCCCCAGCATTTT. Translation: CASSLEWGGADQPQHF.

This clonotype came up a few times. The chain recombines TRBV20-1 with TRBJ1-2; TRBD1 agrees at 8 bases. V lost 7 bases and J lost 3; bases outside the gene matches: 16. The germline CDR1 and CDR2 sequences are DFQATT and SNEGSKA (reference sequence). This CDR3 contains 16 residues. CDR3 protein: CSVSSLVDRGYYGYTF. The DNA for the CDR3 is TGCAGTGTTAGTAGCCTAGTCGACAGGGGATACTATGGCTACACCTTC.